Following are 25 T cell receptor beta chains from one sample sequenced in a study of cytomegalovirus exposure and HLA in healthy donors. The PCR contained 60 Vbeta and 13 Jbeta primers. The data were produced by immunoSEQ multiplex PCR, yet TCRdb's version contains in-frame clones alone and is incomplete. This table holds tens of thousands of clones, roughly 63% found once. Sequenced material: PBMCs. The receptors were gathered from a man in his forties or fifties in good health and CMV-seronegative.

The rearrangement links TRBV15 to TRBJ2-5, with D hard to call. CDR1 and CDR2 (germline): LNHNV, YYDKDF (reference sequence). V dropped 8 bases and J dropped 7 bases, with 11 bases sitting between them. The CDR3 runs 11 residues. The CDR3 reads CATAIGGTQYF. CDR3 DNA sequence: TGTGCCACCGCAATTGGCGGGACCCAGTACTTC.

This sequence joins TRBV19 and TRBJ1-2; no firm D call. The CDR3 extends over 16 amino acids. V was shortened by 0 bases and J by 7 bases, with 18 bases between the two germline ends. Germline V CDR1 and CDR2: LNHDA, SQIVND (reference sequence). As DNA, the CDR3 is TGTGCCAGTAGTATAGAGGGATGGAGGCTAGGAAGTGGCTACACCTTC. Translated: CASSIEGWRLGSGYTF.

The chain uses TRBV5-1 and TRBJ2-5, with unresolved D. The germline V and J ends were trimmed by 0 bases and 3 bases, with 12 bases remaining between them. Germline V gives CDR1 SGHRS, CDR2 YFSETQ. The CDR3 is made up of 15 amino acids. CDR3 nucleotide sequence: TGCGCCAGCAGCTTGGCCGCGTCCTCCGAAGAGACCCAGTACTTC. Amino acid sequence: CASSLAASSEETQYF.

In nucleotides, the CDR3 is TGTGCCAGCAGCCAAAGATTGGGGCAGGGGGTGGTCTATGGCTACACCTTC. Protein: CASSQRLGQGVVYGYTF. V gene TRBV4-2 combines with J gene TRBJ1-2, with 7 nucleotides matching TRBD1. This CDR3 has 17 residues. V shed 2 bases, J shed 4 bases, and the junction held 13 bases outside the gene matches. Germline CDR1 reads LGHNA; CDR2 reads YNFKEQ.

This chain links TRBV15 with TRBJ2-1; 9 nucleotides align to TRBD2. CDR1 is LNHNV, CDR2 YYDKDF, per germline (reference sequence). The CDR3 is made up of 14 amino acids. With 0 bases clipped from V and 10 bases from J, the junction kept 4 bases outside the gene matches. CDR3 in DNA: TGTGCCACCAGCAGAGATCGACTAGCGGTAGAGCAGTTCTTC. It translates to CATSRDRLAVEQFF. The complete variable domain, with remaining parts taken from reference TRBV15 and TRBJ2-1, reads DAMVIQNPRYQVTQFGKPVTLSCSQTLNHNVMYWYQQKSSQAPKLLFHYYDKDFNNEADTPDNFQSRRPNTSFCFLDIRSPGLGDTAMYLCATSRDRLAVEQFFGPGTRLTVL.

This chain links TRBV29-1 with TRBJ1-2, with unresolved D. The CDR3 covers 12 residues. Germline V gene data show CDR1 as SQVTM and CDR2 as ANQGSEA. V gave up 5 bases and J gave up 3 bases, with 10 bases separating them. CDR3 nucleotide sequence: TGCAGCGTTCCCGAGGGCGACTATGGCTACACCTTC. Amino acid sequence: CSVPEGDYGYTF.

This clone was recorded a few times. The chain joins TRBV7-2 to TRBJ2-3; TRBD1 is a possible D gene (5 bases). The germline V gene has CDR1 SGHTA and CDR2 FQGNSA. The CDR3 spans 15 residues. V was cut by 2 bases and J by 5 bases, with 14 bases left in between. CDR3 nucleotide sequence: TGTGCCAGCAGCTTATCCACACCCCAGGGAGATACGCAGTATTTT. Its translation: CASSLSTPQGDTQYF.

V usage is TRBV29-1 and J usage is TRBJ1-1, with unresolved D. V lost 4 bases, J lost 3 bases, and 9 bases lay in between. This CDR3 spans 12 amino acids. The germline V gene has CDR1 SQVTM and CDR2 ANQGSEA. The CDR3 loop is CSVGSGDTEAFF. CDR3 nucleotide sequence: TGCAGCGTTGGATCCGGGGACACTGAAGCTTTCTTT.

The CDR3 DNA is TGTGCCATCAGTGATCGTCAGGGGCGCTCCTACAATGAGCAGTTCTTC. Amino acid sequence: CAISDRQGRSYNEQFF. The chain uses TRBV10-3 and TRBJ2-1; TRBD1 is a possible D gene (6 bases). The CDR3 runs to 16 residues. The germline V and J ends were trimmed by 3 bases and 0 bases, with 12 bases remaining between them. The germline V gene encodes CDR1 ENHRY and CDR2 SYGVKD.

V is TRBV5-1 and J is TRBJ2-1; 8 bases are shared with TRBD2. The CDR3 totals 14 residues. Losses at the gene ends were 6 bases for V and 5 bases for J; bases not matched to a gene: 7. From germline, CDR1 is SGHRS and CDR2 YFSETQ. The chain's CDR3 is CASTRHGRDNEQFF. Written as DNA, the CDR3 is TGCGCCAGCACACGTCACGGGAGGGACAATGAGCAGTTCTTC.

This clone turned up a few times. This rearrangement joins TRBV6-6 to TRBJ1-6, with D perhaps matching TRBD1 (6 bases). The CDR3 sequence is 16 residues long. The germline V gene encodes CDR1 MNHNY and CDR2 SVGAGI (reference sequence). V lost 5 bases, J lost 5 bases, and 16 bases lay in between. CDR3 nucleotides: TGTGCCAGCAGTCCGCTGGACAGTTATAATAATTCACCCCTCCACTTT. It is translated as CASSPLDSYNNSPLHF.

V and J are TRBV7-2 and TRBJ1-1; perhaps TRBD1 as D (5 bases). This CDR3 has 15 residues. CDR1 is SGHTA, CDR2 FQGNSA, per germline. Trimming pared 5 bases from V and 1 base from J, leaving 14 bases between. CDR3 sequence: CASSLLGGTNTEAFF. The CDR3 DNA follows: TGTGCCAGCAGCCTGCTGGGGGGGACGAACACTGAAGCTTTCTTT.

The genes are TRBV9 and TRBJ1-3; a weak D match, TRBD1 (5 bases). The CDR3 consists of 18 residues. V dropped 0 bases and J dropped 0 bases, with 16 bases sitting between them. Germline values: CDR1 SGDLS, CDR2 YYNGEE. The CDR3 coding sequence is TGTGCCAGCAGCGTAGTGCCCTCGACAGAACTCTCTGGAAACACCATATATTTT. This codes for CASSVVPSTELSGNTIYF.

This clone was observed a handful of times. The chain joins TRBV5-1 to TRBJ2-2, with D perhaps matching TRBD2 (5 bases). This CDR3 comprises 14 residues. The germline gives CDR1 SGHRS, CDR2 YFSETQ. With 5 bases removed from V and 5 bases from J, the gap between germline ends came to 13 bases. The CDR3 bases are TGCGCCAGCAGTGGGAGTCCGAGGACCGGGGAGCTGTTTTTT. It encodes CASSGSPRTGELFF.

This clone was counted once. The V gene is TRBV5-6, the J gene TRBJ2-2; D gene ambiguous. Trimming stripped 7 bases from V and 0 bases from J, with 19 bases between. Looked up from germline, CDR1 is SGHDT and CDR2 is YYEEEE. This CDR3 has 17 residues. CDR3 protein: CASDWYSKMANTGELFF. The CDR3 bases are TGTGCCAGCGACTGGTATTCTAAGATGGCGAACACCGGGGAGCTGTTTTTT. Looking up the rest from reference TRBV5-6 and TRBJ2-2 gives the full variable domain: DAGVTQSPTHLIKTRGQQVTLRCSPKSGHDTVSWYQQALGQGPQFIFQYYEEEERQRGNFPDRFSGHQFPNYSSELNVNALLLGDSALYLCASDWYSKMANTGELFFGEGSRLTVL.

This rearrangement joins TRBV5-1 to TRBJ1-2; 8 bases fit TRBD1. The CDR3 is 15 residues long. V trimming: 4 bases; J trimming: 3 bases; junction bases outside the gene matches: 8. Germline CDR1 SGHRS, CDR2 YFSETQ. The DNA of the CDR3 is TGCGCCAGCAGCGCAGGACAGGGCGACTACTATGGCTACACCTTC. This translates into CASSAGQGDYYGYTF.

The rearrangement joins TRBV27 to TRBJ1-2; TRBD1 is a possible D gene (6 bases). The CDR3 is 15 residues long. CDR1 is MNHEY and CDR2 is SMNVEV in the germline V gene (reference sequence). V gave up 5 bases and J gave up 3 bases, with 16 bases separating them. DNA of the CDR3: TGTGCCAGCAGTCCGCCGCAAACAGGGTACTATGGCTACACCTTC. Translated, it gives CASSPPQTGYYGYTF.

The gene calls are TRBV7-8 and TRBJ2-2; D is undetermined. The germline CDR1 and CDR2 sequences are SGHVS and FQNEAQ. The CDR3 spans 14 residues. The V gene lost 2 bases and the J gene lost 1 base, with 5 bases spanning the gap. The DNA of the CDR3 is TGTGCCAGCAGCTTATACAGGAACACCGGGGAGCTGTTTTTT. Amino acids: CASSLYRNTGELFF.

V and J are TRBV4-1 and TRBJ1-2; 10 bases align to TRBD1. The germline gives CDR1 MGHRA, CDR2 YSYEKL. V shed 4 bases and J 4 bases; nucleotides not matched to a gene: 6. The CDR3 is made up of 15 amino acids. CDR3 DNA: TGCGCCAGCAGCCCACGGGACAGGGGACTCTATGGCTACACCTTC. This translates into CASSPRDRGLYGYTF.

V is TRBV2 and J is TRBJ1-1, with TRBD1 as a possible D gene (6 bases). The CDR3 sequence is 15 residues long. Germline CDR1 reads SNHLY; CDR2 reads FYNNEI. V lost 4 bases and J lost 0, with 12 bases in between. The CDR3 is CASSGGQPMNTEAFF. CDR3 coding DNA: TGTGCCAGCAGTGGGGGGCAGCCCATGAACACTGAAGCTTTCTTT.

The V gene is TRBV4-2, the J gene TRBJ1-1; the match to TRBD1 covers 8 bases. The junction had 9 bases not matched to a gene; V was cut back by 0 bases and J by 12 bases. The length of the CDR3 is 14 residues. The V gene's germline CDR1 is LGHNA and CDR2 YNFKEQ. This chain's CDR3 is CASSQDLGQGSPFF. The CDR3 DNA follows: TGTGCCAGCAGCCAAGACCTCGGACAGGGTTCACCTTTCTTT.

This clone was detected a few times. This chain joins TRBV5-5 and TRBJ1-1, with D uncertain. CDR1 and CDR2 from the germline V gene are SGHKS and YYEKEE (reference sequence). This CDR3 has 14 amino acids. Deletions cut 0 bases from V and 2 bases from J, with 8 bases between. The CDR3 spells CASSLGPSNTEAFF. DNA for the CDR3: TGTGCCAGCAGCTTGGGTCCCTCTAACACTGAAGCTTTCTTT.

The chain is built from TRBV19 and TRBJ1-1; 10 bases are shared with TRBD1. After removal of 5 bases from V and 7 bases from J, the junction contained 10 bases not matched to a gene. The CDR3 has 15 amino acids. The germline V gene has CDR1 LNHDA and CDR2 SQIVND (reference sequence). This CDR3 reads CASSPRTGGTFEAFF. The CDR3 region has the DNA TGTGCCAGTAGTCCTCGGACAGGGGGAACATTTGAAGCTTTCTTT.

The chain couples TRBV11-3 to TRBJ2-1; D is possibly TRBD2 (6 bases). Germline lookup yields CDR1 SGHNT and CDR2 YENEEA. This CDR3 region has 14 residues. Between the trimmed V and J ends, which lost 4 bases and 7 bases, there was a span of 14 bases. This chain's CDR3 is CASSSAGLWNEQFF. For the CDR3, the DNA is TGTGCCAGCAGCTCGGCGGGACTTTGGAATGAGCAGTTCTTC.

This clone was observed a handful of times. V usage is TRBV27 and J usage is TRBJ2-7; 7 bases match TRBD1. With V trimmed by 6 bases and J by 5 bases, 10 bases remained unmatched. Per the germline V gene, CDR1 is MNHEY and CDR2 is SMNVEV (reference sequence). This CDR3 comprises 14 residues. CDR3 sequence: CASRVGTAYHEQYF. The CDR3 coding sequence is TGTGCCAGCAGAGTGGGGACAGCTTACCACGAGCAGTACTTC.